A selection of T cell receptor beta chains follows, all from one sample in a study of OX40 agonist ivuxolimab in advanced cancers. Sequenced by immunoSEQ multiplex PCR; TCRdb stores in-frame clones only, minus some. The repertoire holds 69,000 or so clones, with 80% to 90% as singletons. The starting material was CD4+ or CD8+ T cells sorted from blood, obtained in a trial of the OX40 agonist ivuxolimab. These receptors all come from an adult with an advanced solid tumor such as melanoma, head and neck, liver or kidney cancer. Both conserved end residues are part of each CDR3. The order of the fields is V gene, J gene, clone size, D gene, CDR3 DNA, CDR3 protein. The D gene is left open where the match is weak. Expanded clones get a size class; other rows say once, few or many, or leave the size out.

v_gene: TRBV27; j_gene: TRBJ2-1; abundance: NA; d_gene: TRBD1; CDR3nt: TGTGCCAGCAGTTTAGGACAGGGGGCCTGGAATGAGCAGTTCTTC; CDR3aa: CASSLGQGAWNEQFF
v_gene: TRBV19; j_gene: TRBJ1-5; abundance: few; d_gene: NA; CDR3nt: TGTGCCAGTAGTATAGGGTGGGATTCCAATCAGCCCCAGCATTTT; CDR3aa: CASSIGWDSNQPQHF
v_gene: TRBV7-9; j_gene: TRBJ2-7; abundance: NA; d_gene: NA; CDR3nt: TGTGCCAGCAGCTATGTGGCAGGGCACCCCGAGCAGTACTTC; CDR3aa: CASSYVAGHPEQYF
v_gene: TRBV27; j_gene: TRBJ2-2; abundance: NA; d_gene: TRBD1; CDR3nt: TGTGCCAGCAGTTTGGGACAGGGGTACGGGGAGCTGTTTTTT; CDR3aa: CASSLGQGYGELFF
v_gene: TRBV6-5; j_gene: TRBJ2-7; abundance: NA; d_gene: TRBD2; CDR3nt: TGTGCCAGCAGTTACACCACTAGCGGGATCTACGAGCAGTACTTC; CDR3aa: CASSYTTSGIYEQYF
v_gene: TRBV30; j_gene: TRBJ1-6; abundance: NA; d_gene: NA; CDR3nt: TGTGCCTGGAGTGTACGGACAGTATTTAATTCACCCCTCCACTTT; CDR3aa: CAWSVRTVFNSPLHF
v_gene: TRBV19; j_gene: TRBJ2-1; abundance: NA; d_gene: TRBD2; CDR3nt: TGTGCCAGTAGTGTTTCGGGAGGGCCCTACAATGAGCAGTTCTTC; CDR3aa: CASSVSGGPYNEQFF
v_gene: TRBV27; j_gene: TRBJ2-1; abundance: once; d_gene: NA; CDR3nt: TGTGCCAGCAGTTTAGCTCCCTACAATGAGCAGTTCTTC; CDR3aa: CASSLAPYNEQFF
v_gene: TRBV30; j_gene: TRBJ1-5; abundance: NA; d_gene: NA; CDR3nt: TGTGCCTGGAGTGTAGGCAATCAGCCCCAGCATTTT; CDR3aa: CAWSVGNQPQHF
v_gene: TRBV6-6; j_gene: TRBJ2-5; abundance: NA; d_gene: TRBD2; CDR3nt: TGTGCCAGCAGTTACTCGGGCGGGGGAGAGACCCAGTACTTC; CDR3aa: CASSYSGGGETQYF
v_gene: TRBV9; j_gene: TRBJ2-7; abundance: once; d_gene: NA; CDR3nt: TGTGCCAGCAGCCCGGGCCGGGGCGAGCAGTACTTC; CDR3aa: CASSPGRGEQYF
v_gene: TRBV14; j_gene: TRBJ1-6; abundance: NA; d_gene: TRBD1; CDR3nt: TGTGCCAGCAGCCTAGTTACAGGGGGGTTTGGTTCACCCCTCCACTTT; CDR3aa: CASSLVTGGFGSPLHF
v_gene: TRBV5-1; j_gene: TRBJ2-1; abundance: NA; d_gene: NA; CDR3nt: TGCGCCAGCCGAGACAGCTCTGATCCTAGAAGCTCCTACAATGAGCAGTTCTTC; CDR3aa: CASRDSSDPRSSYNEQFF
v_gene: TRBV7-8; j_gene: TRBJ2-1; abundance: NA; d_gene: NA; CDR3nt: TGTGCCAGCAGCTCGAGCGGACTTTCCTACAATGAGCAGTTCTTC; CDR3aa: CASSSSGLSYNEQFF
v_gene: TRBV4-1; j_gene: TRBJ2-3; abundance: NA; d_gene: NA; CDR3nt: TGCGCCAGCAGCCATCTTAGCGGTTACACAGATACGCAGTATTTT; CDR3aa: CASSHLSGYTDTQYF
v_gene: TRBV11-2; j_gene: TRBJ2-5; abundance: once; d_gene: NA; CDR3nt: TGTGCCAGCAGCTTAGATCTGGCCAGCGGCGGGGAGACCCAGTACTTC; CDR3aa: CASSLDLASGGETQYF
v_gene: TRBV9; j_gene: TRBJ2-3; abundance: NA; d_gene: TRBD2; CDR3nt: TGTGCCAGCAGCCTTCGAGCGGGAGGGAGCACAGATACGCAGTATTTT; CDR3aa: CASSLRAGGSTDTQYF
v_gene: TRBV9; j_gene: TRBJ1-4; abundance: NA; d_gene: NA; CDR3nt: TGTGCCAGCAGCCTTGGGGGAAACCCCGAAAAACTGTTTTTT; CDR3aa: CASSLGGNPEKLFF
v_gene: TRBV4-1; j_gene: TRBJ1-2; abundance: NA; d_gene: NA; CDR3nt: TGCGCCAGCAGCCAAGAAGAAGGCGGGGTCTATGGCTACACCTTC; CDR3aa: CASSQEEGGVYGYTF
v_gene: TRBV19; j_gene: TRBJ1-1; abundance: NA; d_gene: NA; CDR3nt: TGTGCCAGTACCCGAATGGAGGGGGGCACTGAAGCTTTCTTT; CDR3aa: CASTRMEGGTEAFF
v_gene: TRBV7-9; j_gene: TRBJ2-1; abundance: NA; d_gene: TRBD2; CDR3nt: TGTGCCAGCAGTCCCCGGACTAGCGGGCTTTACAATGAGCAGTTCTTC; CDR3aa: CASSPRTSGLYNEQFF
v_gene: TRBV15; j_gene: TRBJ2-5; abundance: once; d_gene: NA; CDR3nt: TGTGCCACCAGCAGAGATCTACGGGGAGAGGAGACCCAGTACTTC; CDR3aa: CATSRDLRGEETQYF
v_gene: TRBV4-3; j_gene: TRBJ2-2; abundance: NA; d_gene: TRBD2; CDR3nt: TGCGCCAGCAGCCAAGATACCGGGACTAGCGGGACCGGGGAGCTGTTTTTT; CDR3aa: CASSQDTGTSGTGELFF
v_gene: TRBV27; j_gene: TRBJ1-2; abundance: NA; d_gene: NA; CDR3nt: TGTGCCAGCGGATGGGGGGAACGGGGCTATGGCTACACCTTC; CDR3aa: CASGWGERGYGYTF
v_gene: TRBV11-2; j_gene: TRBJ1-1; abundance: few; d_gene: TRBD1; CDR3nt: TGTGCCAGCAGCTTAGGACAGGGGAACACTGAAGCTTTCTTT; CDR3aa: CASSLGQGNTEAFF
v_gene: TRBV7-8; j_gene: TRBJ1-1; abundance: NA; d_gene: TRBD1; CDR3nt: TGTGCCAGCAGCTCTACAGGGGGCGCCGTTCCTGAAGCTTTCTTT; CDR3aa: CASSSTGGAVPEAFF
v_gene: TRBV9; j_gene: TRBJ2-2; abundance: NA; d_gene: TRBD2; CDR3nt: TGTGCCAGCAGCGATAGCGGGGGGACAACCGGGGAGCTGTTTTTT; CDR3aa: CASSDSGGTTGELFF
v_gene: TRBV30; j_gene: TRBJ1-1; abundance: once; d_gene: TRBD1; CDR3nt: TGTGCCTGGAGTGGGGACAGGGGCTTGGCTGAAGCTTTCTTT; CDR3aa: CAWSGDRGLAEAFF
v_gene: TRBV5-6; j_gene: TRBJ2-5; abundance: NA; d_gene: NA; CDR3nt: TGTGCCAGCAGCTTGGGTTTCTACCATGAGACCCAGTACTTC; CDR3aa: CASSLGFYHETQYF
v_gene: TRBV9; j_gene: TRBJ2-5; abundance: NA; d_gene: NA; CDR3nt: TGTGCCAGCAGCTATGGCGAGACCCAGTACTTC; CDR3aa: CASSYGETQYF
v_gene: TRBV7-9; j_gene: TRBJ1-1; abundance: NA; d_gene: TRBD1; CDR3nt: TGTGCCAGCAGCTCTGGGACAGGGAAGAACACTGAAGCTTTCTTT; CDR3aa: CASSSGTGKNTEAFF
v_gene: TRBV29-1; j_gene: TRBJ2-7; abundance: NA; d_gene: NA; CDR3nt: TGCAGCGTCCAACAGCAGGGTCGGCAGTACTTC; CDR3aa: CSVQQQGRQYF
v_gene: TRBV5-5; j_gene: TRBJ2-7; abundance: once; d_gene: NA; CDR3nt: TGTGCCAGCAGCCCTCAGGGGAGCTCCTACGAGCAGTACTTC; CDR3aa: CASSPQGSSYEQYF
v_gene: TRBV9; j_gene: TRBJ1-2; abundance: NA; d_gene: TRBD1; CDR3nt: TGTGCCAGCAGCGCTTCCGGGACAGGGGATGGCTACACCTTC; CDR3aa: CASSASGTGDGYTF
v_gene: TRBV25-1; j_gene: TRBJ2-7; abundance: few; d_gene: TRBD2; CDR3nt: TGTGCCAGCCAAATCATAGGGGCTAGCGGTTCCTACGAGCAGTACTTC; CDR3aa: CASQIIGASGSYEQYF
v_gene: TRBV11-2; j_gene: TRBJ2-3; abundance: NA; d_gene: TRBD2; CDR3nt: TGTGCCAGCAGCTCCGGACTAGCGGATATCACAGATACGCAGTATTTT; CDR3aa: CASSSGLADITDTQYF
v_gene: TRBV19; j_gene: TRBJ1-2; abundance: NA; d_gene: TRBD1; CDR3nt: TGTGCCACCCCTAAAGGGGGCAGCTATGGCTACACCTTC; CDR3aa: CATPKGGSYGYTF
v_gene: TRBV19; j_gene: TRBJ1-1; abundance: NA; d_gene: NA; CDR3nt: TGTGCCAGTAGTACAGTCCCCCAGGACACTGAAGCTTTCTTT; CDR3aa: CASSTVPQDTEAFF
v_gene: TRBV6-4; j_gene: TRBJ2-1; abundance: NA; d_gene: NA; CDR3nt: TGTGCCAGCAGTGACTCGGTAGGGGCACTCTTTGATGAGCAGTTCTTC; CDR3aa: CASSDSVGALFDEQFF
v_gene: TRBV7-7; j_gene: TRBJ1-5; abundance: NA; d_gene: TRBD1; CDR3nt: TGTGCTAGCAGTCAGGGACAGGGGGACAATCAGCCCCAGCATTTT; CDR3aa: CASSQGQGDNQPQHF
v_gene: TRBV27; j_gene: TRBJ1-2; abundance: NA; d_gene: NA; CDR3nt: TGTGCCAGCAGTTTAGTCGGGGGTGGCTATGGCTACACCTTC; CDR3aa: CASSLVGGGYGYTF
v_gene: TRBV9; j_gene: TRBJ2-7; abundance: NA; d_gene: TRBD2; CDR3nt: TGTGCCAGCAGCGTAGCCGCGGGAGAGGGCTACGAGCAGTACTTC; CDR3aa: CASSVAAGEGYEQYF
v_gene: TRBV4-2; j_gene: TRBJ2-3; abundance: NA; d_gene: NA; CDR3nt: TGTGCCAGCAGCCAAGAGGCCAATACGCAGTATTTT; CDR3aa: CASSQEANTQYF
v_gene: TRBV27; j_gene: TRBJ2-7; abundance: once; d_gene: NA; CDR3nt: TGTGCCAGCAGCTTCTTGCCCTGGGGCGACGAGCAGTACTTC; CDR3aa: CASSFLPWGDEQYF
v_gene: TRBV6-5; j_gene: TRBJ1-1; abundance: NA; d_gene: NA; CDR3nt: TGTGCCAGCAGGCCGGGAATAAACACTGAAGCTTTCTTT; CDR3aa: CASRPGINTEAFF
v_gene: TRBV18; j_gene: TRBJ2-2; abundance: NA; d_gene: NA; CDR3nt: TGTGCCAGCTCACCACCGGAAAGGCCTAACACCGGGGAGCTGTTTTTT; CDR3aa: CASSPPERPNTGELFF
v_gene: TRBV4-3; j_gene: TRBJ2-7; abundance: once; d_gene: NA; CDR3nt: TGCGCCAGCAGCCAAGATCCTACAGGTCTGTACGAGCAGTACTTC; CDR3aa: CASSQDPTGLYEQYF
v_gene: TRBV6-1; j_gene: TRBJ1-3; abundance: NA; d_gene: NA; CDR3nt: TGTGCCAGCAGTCCAGGGGTTACTGGAAACACCATATATTTT; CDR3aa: CASSPGVTGNTIYF
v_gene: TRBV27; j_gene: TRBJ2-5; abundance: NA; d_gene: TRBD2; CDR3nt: TGTGCCAGCAGTCCGGGACTAGCGGGGAGACAAGAGACCCAGTACTTC; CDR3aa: CASSPGLAGRQETQYF
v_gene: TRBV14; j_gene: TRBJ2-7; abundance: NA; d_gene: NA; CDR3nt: TGTGCCAGCAGCCAAGAAAAAGAGGGACCCCACTCCTACGAGCAGTACTTC; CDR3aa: CASSQEKEGPHSYEQYF
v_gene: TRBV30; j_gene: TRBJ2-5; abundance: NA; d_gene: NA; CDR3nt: TGTGCCTGGAACACCCAGTCGGAGACCCAGTACTTC; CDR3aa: CAWNTQSETQYF
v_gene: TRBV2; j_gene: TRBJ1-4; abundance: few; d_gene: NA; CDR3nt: TGTGCCAGCAGTGATGGGAACAGTAATGAAAAACTGTTTTTT; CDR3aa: CASSDGNSNEKLFF
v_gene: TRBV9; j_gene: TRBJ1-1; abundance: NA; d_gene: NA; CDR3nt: TGTGCCAGCTCGACAGCTAACACTGAAGCTTTCTTT; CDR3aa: CASSTANTEAFF
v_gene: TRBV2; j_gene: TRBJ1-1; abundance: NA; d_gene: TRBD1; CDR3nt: TGTGCCAGCAGTGCTTTACAGGGGACGGACACTGAAGCTTTCTTT; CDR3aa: CASSALQGTDTEAFF
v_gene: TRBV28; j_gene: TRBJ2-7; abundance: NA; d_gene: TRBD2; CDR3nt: TGTGCCAGCAGTTTATGGGACAGCGGGAGAGAGCAGTACTTC; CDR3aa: CASSLWDSGREQYF